Below are 30 T cell receptor beta chains sequenced from a single sample in a study of T cell responses to AZD1222 COVID-19 vaccine. Produced via immunoSEQ multiplex PCR; TCRdb's table is partial and in-frame only. The repertoire holds roughly 100,000 clones, with around 92% as singletons. Material: peripheral blood, obtained on day 0 of AZD1222 vaccination. The source of these receptors is an adult in good health.

This clone was seen just once. The gene calls are TRBV9 and TRBJ1-1; no clear D. Germline CDR1 reads SGDLS; CDR2 reads YYNGEE. The CDR3 covers 15 residues. V shed 0 bases and J shed 1 base, with 10 bases lying between them. CDR3: CASSVEGSKNTEAFF. The CDR3 DNA sequence: TGTGCCAGCAGCGTAGAGGGCAGCAAGAACACTGAAGCTTTCTTT.

V and J are TRBV7-2 and TRBJ1-3; perhaps TRBD1 as D (6 bases). Germline CDR1 is SGHTA and CDR2 is FQGNSA. Trimming took 1 base from V and 4 from J, leaving 14 bases between them. This CDR3 is 16 amino acids long. The CDR3 coding sequence is TGTGCCAGCAGCTTAGGGGTCGGGACATACGGAAACACCATATATTTT. Translating gives CASSLGVGTYGNTIYF.

The chain is built from TRBV28 and TRBJ2-3; weak D call: TRBD1 (5 bases). CDR3 length equals 16 residues. Trimming cost V 6 bases and J 3 bases, with 19 bases left between them. Looked up from germline, CDR1 is MDHEN and CDR2 is SYDVKM. CDR3 residues: CASSNDRGPATDTQYF. The DNA for the CDR3 is TGTGCCAGCAGCAACGACAGAGGCCCCGCAACAGATACGCAGTATTTT.

This rearrangement joins TRBV13 to TRBJ2-3; 8 positions agree with TRBD1. CDR3 length: 19 residues. V lost 6 bases, J lost 4 bases, and 21 bases stayed unmatched. Germline-derived CDR1 and CDR2 are PRHDT and FYEKMQ (reference sequence). Here the CDR3 DNA reads TGTGCCAGCAGGTTCAACCGAATCCGCCGGGACAGGTATTCAGATACGCAGTATTTT. Translation: CASRFNRIRRDRYSDTQYF.

CDR3 bases: TGTGCCAGCTCATCGGGGTCGGCGAACACCGGGGAGCTGTTTTTT. Its translation: CASSSGSANTGELFF. V gene TRBV18 combines with J gene TRBJ2-2; possible D gene TRBD2, 5 bases. Germline V gene lookup returns CDR1 KGHSH and CDR2 LQKENI. V lost 5 bases to trimming and J lost 0 bases, with 10 bases between them. The CDR3 runs 15 residues.

This chain links TRBV2 with TRBJ2-5; D possibly corresponds to TRBD1 (6 bases). Germline V gene data show CDR1 as SNHLY and CDR2 as FYNNEI. This CDR3 has 14 residues. The V and J ends lost 4 bases and 5 bases respectively, with 14 bases between them. CDR3 DNA: TGTGCCAGCAGTGCTGGGGGCCTGGAGGAGACCCAGTACTTC. The encoded protein is CASSAGGLEETQYF. The whole variable domain, remainder taken from reference TRBV2 and TRBJ2-5, is EPEVTQTPSHQVTQMGQEVILRCVPISNHLYFYWYRQILGQKVEFLVSFYNNEISEKSEIFDDQFSVERPDGSNFTLKIRSTKLEDSAMYFCASSAGGLEETQYFGPGTRLLVL.

This clone was observed a handful of times. V is TRBV18 and J is TRBJ2-7, with D tentatively TRBD2 (5 bases). Germline values: CDR1 KGHSH, CDR2 LQKENI. This CDR3 has 11 residues. V was shortened by 4 bases and J by 12 bases, with 13 bases between the two germline ends. CDR3 DNA: TGTGCCAGCTCACTGGGAGTAGATCTGTACTTC. The encoded protein is CASSLGVDLYF. Full variable domain (remainder filled in from reference TRBV18 and TRBJ2-7): NAGVMQNPRHLVRRRGQEARLRCSPMKGHSHVYWYRQLPEEGLKFMVYLQKENIIDESGMPKERFSAEFPKEGPSILRIQQVVRGDSAAYFCASSLGVDLYFGPGTRLTVT.

V is TRBV19 and J is TRBJ2-2, with 8 bases that match TRBD1. The CDR3 runs to 14 residues. The germline gives CDR1 LNHDA, CDR2 SQIVND (reference sequence). V lost 4 bases and J lost 4; bases outside the gene matches: 2. The CDR3: CASSTGGTTGELFF. DNA for the CDR3: TGTGCCAGTAGTACAGGGGGCACCACCGGGGAGCTGTTTTTT. Full variable domain (rest looked up from reference TRBV19 and TRBJ2-2): DGGITQSPKYLFRKEGQNVTLSCEQNLNHDAMYWYRQDPGQGLRLIYYSQIVNDFQKGDIAEGYSVSREKKESFPLTVTSAQKNPTAFYLCASSTGGTTGELFFGEGSRLTVL.

The J gene is TRBJ2-1, the V gene TRBV7-9; TRBD2 aligns across 11 bases. With V trimmed by 0 bases and J by 4 bases, 2 bases remained unmatched. Germline V gene lookup returns CDR1 SEHNR and CDR2 FQNEAQ (reference sequence). The CDR3 is made up of 16 amino acids. The CDR3 here is CASSLASGRGYNEQFF. DNA for the CDR3: TGTGCCAGCAGCTTAGCTAGCGGGAGGGGTTACAATGAGCAGTTCTTC.

V is TRBV10-3 and J is TRBJ1-6; D unclear. The CDR3 spans 13 residues. V was cut by 8 bases and J by 7 bases, with 12 bases left in between. Germline CDR1 and CDR2: ENHRY and SYGVKD. The CDR3 coding sequence is TGTGCCATCTCCCCCCTGAAGAATTCACCCCTCCACTTT. Protein product: CAISPLKNSPLHF.

The V and J genes are TRBV4-1 and TRBJ2-7; 8 positions match TRBD1. The length of the CDR3 is 16 residues. CDR1 is MGHRA and CDR2 is YSYEKL in the germline V gene. Losses at the gene ends were 0 bases for V and 6 bases for J; bases not matched to a gene: 10. The CDR3 DNA sequence: TGCGCCAGCAGCCAAGAACCCGGACAGGGTAGTGGCGAGCAGTACTTC. Translation gives CASSQEPGQGSGEQYF.

This clone was counted only a few times. This chain uses TRBV9 with TRBJ1-6, with D perhaps matching TRBD1 (6 bases). Germline V gives CDR1 SGDLS, CDR2 YYNGEE. Trimming removed 0 bases from V and 3 bases from J, with 7 bases in between. The CDR3 extends over 15 amino acids. CDR3 in DNA: TGTGCCAGCAGCGTAGGAGGGGGCTATAATTCACCCCTCCACTTT. It translates to CASSVGGGYNSPLHF.

This clone was counted a single time. The chain joins TRBV3-1 (or the pseudogene TRBV3-2) to TRBJ2-1; TRBD2 matches at 11 bases. CDR1 is LGHDT, CDR2 YNNKEL, per germline (reference sequence). The CDR3 has 13 residues. Trimming took 4 bases from V and 10 from J; bases not matched to a gene: 3. The CDR3 here is CASSPSSGREQFF. CDR3 sequence (DNA): TGTGCCAGCAGCCCATCTAGCGGGAGGGAGCAGTTCTTC.

In its sample, this clone was seen a few times. V usage is TRBV5-5 and J usage is TRBJ2-1; no clear D gene. CDR3 length: 12 amino acids. Germline V gene data show CDR1 as SGHKS and CDR2 as YYEKEE (reference sequence). The ends were cut back, 3 bases at V and 9 bases at J, with 10 bases in the middle. Here the CDR3 reads CASSSLVGEQFF. DNA of the CDR3: TGTGCCAGCAGCTCCCTAGTCGGTGAGCAGTTCTTC. The full variable domain, with the rest looked up from reference TRBV5-5 and TRBJ2-1, is DAGVTQSPTHLIKTRGQQVTLRCSPISGHKSVSWYQQVLGQGPQFIFQYYEKEERGRGNFPDRFSARQFPNYSSELNVNALLLGDSALYLCASSSLVGEQFFGPGTRLTVL.

The rearrangement links TRBV12-3 or TRBV12-4 to TRBJ1-1; a weak D match, TRBD1 (5 bases). The CDR3 has 13 residues. The germline V and J ends were trimmed by 3 bases and 6 bases, with 11 bases remaining between them. The CDR3 spells CASSFEAGPEAFF. In DNA form, the CDR3 reads TGTGCCAGCAGTTTTGAGGCAGGGCCTGAAGCTTTCTTT.

This chain links TRBV2 with TRBJ1-3; D is unresolved. CDR1 and CDR2 from the germline V gene are SNHLY and FYNNEI. V was cut by 6 bases and J by 4 bases, with 7 bases left in between. CDR3 length: 12 amino acids. This CDR3 reads CASRPPGNTIYF. The DNA of the CDR3 is TGTGCCAGCAGACCACCGGGAAACACCATATATTTT.

V is TRBV29-1 and J is TRBJ2-3; maybe TRBD1 (5 bases). The CDR3 totals 14 residues. Trimming shortened V by 3 bases and J by 0 bases, and 10 bases separated the two germline ends. CDR1 is SQVTM, CDR2 ANQGSEA, per germline. CDR3 region: CSVDPGYSTDTQYF. The CDR3 region has the DNA TGCAGCGTTGACCCAGGGTATAGCACAGATACGCAGTATTTT.

The V call is TRBV28, the J call TRBJ2-7; 9 bases are a match to TRBD1. Germline V CDR1 and CDR2: MDHEN, SYDVKM. The CDR3 has 14 amino acids. V shed 7 bases, J shed 2 bases, and the junction held 6 bases outside the gene matches. The CDR3 reads CASTGTGLPYEQYF. The CDR3 DNA sequence: TGTGCCAGCACCGGGACAGGGCTCCCCTACGAGCAGTACTTC.

The chain couples TRBV6-4 to TRBJ2-5, with TRBD2 matching over 9 bases. CDR1 is MRHNA and CDR2 is SNTAGT in the germline V gene. With V trimmed by 6 bases and J by 5 bases, 7 bases remained unmatched. CDR3 length: 14 amino acids. CDR3 nucleotides: TGTGCCAGCAGAAGGGCGGGAGGGCTGGAGACCCAGTACTTC. The encoded protein is CASRRAGGLETQYF.

The chain recombines TRBV27 with TRBJ2-7, with TRBD2 matching 10 bases. This CDR3 comprises 14 residues. V was clipped by 5 bases and J by 7 bases; unmatched bases: 8. Germline loops: CDR1 MNHEY, CDR2 SMNVEV (reference sequence). The DNA of the CDR3 is TGTGCCAGCAGTCTGCTAGCGGGAGTAGGGGAGCAGTACTTC. This translates into CASSLLAGVGEQYF.

The rearrangement uses TRBV7-6 and TRBJ1-1; 8 bases line up with TRBD1. V gave up 3 bases and J gave up 5 bases; unmatched junction bases: 5. Germline loops: CDR1 SGHVS, CDR2 FNYEAQ. The CDR3 is 14 amino acids. This CDR3 reads CASSFSDRVTEAFF. The CDR3 coding sequence is TGTGCCAGCAGCTTTTCGGACAGGGTTACTGAAGCTTTCTTT.

The CDR3 reads CASNVQGANYGYTF. CDR3 nucleotide sequence: TGTGCCAGCAATGTACAGGGAGCTAACTATGGCTACACCTTC. This sequence joins TRBV28 and TRBJ1-2; TRBD1 might be the D (6 bases). Per the germline V gene, CDR1 is MDHEN and CDR2 is SYDVKM. Trimming left V 7 bases short and J 0 bases short, with 12 bases between. This CDR3 comprises 14 residues.

This rearrangement joins TRBV21-1 to TRBJ1-3. TRBV21-1 constitutes a pseudogene. The CDR3 is 16 residues long. CDR3 amino acids: CASSNFYGTALNTIYF. CDR3 coding DNA: TGTGCCAGCAGCAACTTCTACGGGACGGCCCTAAACACCATATATTTT.

The gene calls are TRBV18 and TRBJ2-3, with TRBD2 matching over 8 bases. The CDR3 spans 17 residues. Germline assignment: CDR1 KGHSH and CDR2 LQKENI. The V and J ends lost 2 bases and 4 bases, in that order; junction bases with no gene match: 11. CDR3 region: CASSPDRPGGPADTQYF. The DNA for the CDR3 is TGTGCCAGCTCACCAGACAGGCCGGGAGGGCCGGCAGATACGCAGTATTTT.

The rearrangement uses TRBV18 and TRBJ1-4; perhaps TRBD1 as D (6 bases). Germline CDR1 is KGHSH and CDR2 is LQKENI. The CDR3 extends over 15 amino acids. V shed 4 bases and J shed 0 bases, with 9 bases lying between them. Here the CDR3 reads CASSLSGATNEKLFF. Written as DNA, the CDR3 is TGTGCCAGCTCACTGTCAGGGGCAACTAATGAAAAACTGTTTTTT.

This clone was detected only once. CDR3 sequence (DNA): TGTGCCAGCACGGGGACAGTCACAGATACGCAGTATTTT. Protein product: CASTGTVTDTQYF. V and J are TRBV6-5 and TRBJ2-3, with 7 nucleotides matching TRBD1. The V gene's germline CDR1 is MNHEY and CDR2 SVGAGI. The CDR3 covers 13 residues. The J segment lost 2 bases and the V segment lost 7 bases, leaving 3 bases of the junction unmatched.

The rearrangement uses TRBV5-1 and TRBJ2-7, with 12 bases fitting TRBD2. After removal of 6 bases from V and 5 bases from J, the junction contained 9 bases not matched to a gene. Germline V gene lookup returns CDR1 SGHRS and CDR2 YFSETQ. This CDR3 comprises 15 residues. CDR3 amino acids: CASTNSSGRAHEQYF. DNA for the CDR3: TGCGCCAGCACCAATTCTAGCGGGAGGGCACACGAGCAGTACTTC. The full variable domain, with the rest looked up from reference TRBV5-1 and TRBJ2-7, is KAGVTQTPRYLIKTRGQQVTLSCSPISGHRSVSWYQQTPGQGLQFLFEYFSETQRNKGNFPGRFSGRQFSNSRSEMNVSTLELGDSALYLCASTNSSGRAHEQYFGPGTRLTVT.

This clone appeared a few times. DNA for the CDR3: TGTGCCTGGAGTGTGGGGGGCAACACTGAAGCTTTCTTT. Translated, it gives CAWSVGGNTEAFF. The chain couples TRBV30 to TRBJ1-1; maybe TRBD1 (6 bases). The V gene's germline CDR1 is GTSNPN and CDR2 SVGIG (reference sequence). CDR3 size: 13 residues. Trimming cost V 0 bases and J 2 bases, with 7 bases left between them.

The chain combines TRBV2 with TRBJ2-7, with TRBD1 identical over 9 bases. Germline loops: CDR1 SNHLY, CDR2 FYNNEI. The CDR3 has 15 residues. With 5 bases clipped from V and 2 bases from J, the junction kept 7 bases outside the gene matches. Here the CDR3 DNA reads TGTGCCAGCAGTAGGGGACAGGGACTCACCTACGAGCAGTACTTC. Protein sequence: CASSRGQGLTYEQYF.

The chain has TRBV2 and TRBJ2-1, with TRBD1 matching 9 bases. CDR3 size: 13 residues. CDR1 is SNHLY, CDR2 FYNNEI, per germline. V lost 6 bases to trimming and J lost 14 bases; unmatched junction nucleotides: 11. CDR3 nucleotide sequence: TGTGCCAGCAGCCGACAGGGGGGAGGGGAGGAGTTCTTC. It is translated as CASSRQGGGEEFF.